Below are 18 T cell receptor beta chains sequenced from a single sample in a study of spatial heterogeneity in lung cancer. This sample's time point: sample taken at primary tumor resection. Whole RNA from tumor, nontumor lung or frozen PBMC was sequenced unsorted. TCRdb used MiXCR to reprocess the 5' RACE reads, holding one entry per CDR3 protein. Of some 87,000 distinct CDR3 sequences in the sample, roughly 9.5% are singletons; the top ten hold around 7%. The sample was PBMCs, taken at surgery. The receptor set was obtained from a male donor with early-stage non-small cell lung cancer.

CDR3 residues: CSVEDGSYERYF. CDR3 bases: TGCAGCGTTGAAGACGGATCCTACGAGAGGTACTTC. The V gene is TRBV29-1, the J gene TRBJ2-7; D is uncertain. The CDR3 contains 12 residues. V lost 0 bases, J lost 12 bases, and 15 bases lay in between. The V gene's germline CDR1 is SQVTM and CDR2 ANQGSEA.

This rearrangement joins TRBV29-1 to TRBJ2-1; D is unclear. The CDR3 totals 13 residues. From germline, CDR1 is SQVTM and CDR2 ANQGSEA. V lost 3 bases to trimming and J lost 8 bases, with 14 bases between them. The CDR3 sequence is CSVDGVSLDEQFF. The DNA for the CDR3 is TGCAGCGTTGATGGGGTTAGCTTGGATGAGCAGTTCTTC.

The rearrangement joins TRBV7-2 to TRBJ1-1; unclear D gene. Germline assignment: CDR1 SGHTA and CDR2 FQGNSA. The CDR3 sequence is 13 residues long. The V end lost 1 base, the J end lost 10 bases, and 13 bases lay between the germline ends. The CDR3 DNA reads TGTGCCAGCAGCTTAGACCTAAGGGCGGTAGCTTTCTTT. Encoded protein: CASSLDLRAVAFF.

The chain joins TRBV14 to TRBJ2-7, with D unresolved. CDR3 size: 16 residues. Germline CDR1 reads SGHDN; CDR2 reads FVKESK. The V gene lost 2 bases and the J gene lost 2 bases, with 16 bases spanning the gap. CDR3 sequence: CASSQWPAGPTYEQYF. The CDR3 nucleotides read TGTGCCAGCAGCCAATGGCCGGCAGGACCTACCTACGAGCAGTACTTC.

This clonotype has just a few counts. This chain joins TRBV5-1 and TRBJ2-7, with 9 positions matching TRBD1. This CDR3 spans 14 amino acids. Germline-derived CDR1 and CDR2 are SGHRS and YFSETQ. V was clipped by 4 bases and J by 6 bases; unmatched bases: 8. CDR3 loop: CASSLPGTGTEQYF. The CDR3 region has the DNA TGCGCCAGCAGCCTACCCGGGACAGGGACCGAGCAGTACTTC.

This clonotype has a handful of counts. The chain is built from TRBV3-1 and TRBJ2-2; 7 bases are shared with TRBD2. Germline values: CDR1 LGHDT, CDR2 YNNKEL (reference sequence). The CDR3 extends over 15 amino acids. V lost 4 bases and J lost 0; bases outside the gene matches: 2. The CDR3 region is CASSRAGTNTGELFF. Here the CDR3 DNA reads TGTGCCAGCAGCCGAGCGGGGACGAACACCGGGGAGCTGTTTTTT. Using reference TRBV3-1 and TRBJ2-2 for the parts outside the CDR3, the full variable domain is DTAVSQTPKYLVTQMGNDKSIKCEQNLGHDTMYWYKQDSKKFLKIMFSYNNKELIINETVPNRFSPKSPDKAHLNLHINSLELGDSAVYFCASSRAGTNTGELFFGEGSRLTVL.

CDR3 in amino acids: CASSSTGLVYNEQFF. For the CDR3, the DNA is TGTGCCAGCAGCAGTACAGGGTTAGTCTACAATGAGCAGTTCTTC. The gene calls are TRBV7-3 and TRBJ2-1, with D possibly being TRBD1 (6 bases). The CDR3 extends over 15 amino acids. Trimming pared 5 bases from V and 3 bases from J, leaving 14 bases between. Per the germline V gene, CDR1 is SGHTA and CDR2 is FQGTGA.

This clonotype showed up many times. V usage is TRBV24-1 and J usage is TRBJ2-2, with a weak D call TRBD2 (6 bases). The V and J ends lost 5 bases and 0 bases respectively, with 9 bases between them. Germline V gene data show CDR1 as KGHDR and CDR2 as SFDVKD. This CDR3 contains 15 residues. CDR3 sequence (DNA): TGTGCCACCAGTGGAGCGGGTTCGAACACCGGGGAGCTGTTTTTT. This gives the protein CATSGAGSNTGELFF.

This clonotype was picked up a small number of times. The rearrangement links TRBV28 to TRBJ2-4, with D possibly being TRBD1 (6 bases). Trimming removed 6 bases from V and 0 bases from J, with 15 bases in between. Germline-derived CDR1 and CDR2 are MDHEN and SYDVKM. The CDR3 loop spans 16 amino acids. CDR3 loop: CASSSTGTIAKNIQYF. Written as DNA, the CDR3 is TGTGCCAGCAGCTCAACCGGGACAATAGCCAAAAACATTCAGTACTTC.

The CDR3 here is CASSVGTSGVNEQFF. Written as DNA, the CDR3 is TGTGCCAGCAGCGTCGGGACTAGCGGAGTCAATGAGCAGTTCTTC. The genes are TRBV7-3 and TRBJ2-1; 11 nucleotides align to TRBD2. Germline V gives CDR1 SGHTA, CDR2 FQGTGA. The V gene end was trimmed by 5 bases and the J gene end by 6 bases; junction bases not matched to a gene: 6. The CDR3 totals 15 residues.

Many counts were recorded for this clonotype. This CDR3 is CASSLLAGRDNEQFF. The DNA for the CDR3 is TGTGCCAGCAGTTTATTAGCGGGGAGGGACAATGAGCAGTTCTTC. The chain uses TRBV12-3 or TRBV12-4 and TRBJ2-1; 8 bases align to TRBD2. The trim removed 2 bases at V and 5 bases at J, leaving 5 bases unmatched. The CDR3 extends over 15 amino acids.

This clonotype has ten or more counts. The chain has TRBV29-1 and TRBJ1-6, with D unclear. The CDR3 extends over 14 amino acids. Germline CDR1 SQVTM, CDR2 ANQGSEA. V dropped 5 bases and J dropped 0 bases, with 8 bases sitting between them. The CDR3: CSVQVGSYNSPLHF. The CDR3 bases are TGCAGCGTTCAAGTGGGCTCCTATAATTCACCCCTCCACTTT.

The chain carries TRBV12-3 or TRBV12-4 and TRBJ2-5; a weak D match, TRBD2 (5 bases). CDR3 length: 13 amino acids. With 3 bases removed from V and 4 bases from J, the gap between germline ends came to 9 bases. CDR3 loop: CASSFTRAETQYF. CDR3 nucleotide sequence: TGTGCCAGCAGTTTCACTAGGGCAGAGACCCAGTACTTC.

This clonotype came up many times. This chain connects TRBV28 to TRBJ2-1, with D unclear. Germline V gene data show CDR1 as MDHEN and CDR2 as SYDVKM. V dropped 5 bases and J dropped 3 bases, with 5 bases sitting between them. The CDR3 covers 12 residues. Written as DNA, the CDR3 is TGTGCCAGCAGTACAGTCTACAATGAGCAGTTCTTC. Translating gives CASSTVYNEQFF.

This clonotype was observed many times. V gene TRBV7-9 combines with J gene TRBJ2-3, with D uncertain. CDR3 size: 16 residues. Between the trimmed V and J ends, which lost 4 bases and 4 bases, there was a span of 18 bases. The germline CDR1 and CDR2 sequences are SEHNR and FQNEAQ (reference sequence). The CDR3 DNA is TGTGCCAGCAGCTCGAGACTTACCTATACCCCAGATACGCAGTATTTT. Its protein is CASSSRLTYTPDTQYF.

In its sample, this clonotype was seen a few times. This sequence joins TRBV27 and TRBJ1-2, with 9 bases fitting TRBD1. The CDR3 loop spans 14 amino acids. Losses at the gene ends were 3 bases for V and 8 bases for J; bases not matched to a gene: 7. The germline V gene has CDR1 MNHEY and CDR2 SMNVEV (reference sequence). This CDR3 reads CASSFAGTGSGYTF. CDR3 nucleotide sequence: TGTGCCAGCAGTTTCGCCGGGACAGGGAGCGGCTACACCTTC.

CDR3 protein: CASSHRTPRTQYF. DNA for the CDR3: TGTGCCAGCAGCCATCGGACTCCTAGGACCCAGTACTTC. This rearrangement joins TRBV7-2 to TRBJ2-5, with D possibly matching TRBD2 (5 bases). Per germline, CDR1 SGHTA and CDR2 FQGNSA. This CDR3 is built from 13 residues. The V end lost 5 bases, the J end lost 7 bases, and 14 bases lay between the germline ends.

The chain links TRBV20-1 to TRBJ1-6; D perhaps matches TRBD1 (5 bases). In germline, CDR1 is DFQATT, CDR2 SNEGSKA (reference sequence). The CDR3 totals 13 residues. V lost 5 bases and J 14 bases, leaving 19 bases between the germline ends. CDR3: CSAAPGPPETLHF. The CDR3 DNA is TGCAGTGCTGCCCCGGGGCCCCCAGAGACCCTCCACTTT.